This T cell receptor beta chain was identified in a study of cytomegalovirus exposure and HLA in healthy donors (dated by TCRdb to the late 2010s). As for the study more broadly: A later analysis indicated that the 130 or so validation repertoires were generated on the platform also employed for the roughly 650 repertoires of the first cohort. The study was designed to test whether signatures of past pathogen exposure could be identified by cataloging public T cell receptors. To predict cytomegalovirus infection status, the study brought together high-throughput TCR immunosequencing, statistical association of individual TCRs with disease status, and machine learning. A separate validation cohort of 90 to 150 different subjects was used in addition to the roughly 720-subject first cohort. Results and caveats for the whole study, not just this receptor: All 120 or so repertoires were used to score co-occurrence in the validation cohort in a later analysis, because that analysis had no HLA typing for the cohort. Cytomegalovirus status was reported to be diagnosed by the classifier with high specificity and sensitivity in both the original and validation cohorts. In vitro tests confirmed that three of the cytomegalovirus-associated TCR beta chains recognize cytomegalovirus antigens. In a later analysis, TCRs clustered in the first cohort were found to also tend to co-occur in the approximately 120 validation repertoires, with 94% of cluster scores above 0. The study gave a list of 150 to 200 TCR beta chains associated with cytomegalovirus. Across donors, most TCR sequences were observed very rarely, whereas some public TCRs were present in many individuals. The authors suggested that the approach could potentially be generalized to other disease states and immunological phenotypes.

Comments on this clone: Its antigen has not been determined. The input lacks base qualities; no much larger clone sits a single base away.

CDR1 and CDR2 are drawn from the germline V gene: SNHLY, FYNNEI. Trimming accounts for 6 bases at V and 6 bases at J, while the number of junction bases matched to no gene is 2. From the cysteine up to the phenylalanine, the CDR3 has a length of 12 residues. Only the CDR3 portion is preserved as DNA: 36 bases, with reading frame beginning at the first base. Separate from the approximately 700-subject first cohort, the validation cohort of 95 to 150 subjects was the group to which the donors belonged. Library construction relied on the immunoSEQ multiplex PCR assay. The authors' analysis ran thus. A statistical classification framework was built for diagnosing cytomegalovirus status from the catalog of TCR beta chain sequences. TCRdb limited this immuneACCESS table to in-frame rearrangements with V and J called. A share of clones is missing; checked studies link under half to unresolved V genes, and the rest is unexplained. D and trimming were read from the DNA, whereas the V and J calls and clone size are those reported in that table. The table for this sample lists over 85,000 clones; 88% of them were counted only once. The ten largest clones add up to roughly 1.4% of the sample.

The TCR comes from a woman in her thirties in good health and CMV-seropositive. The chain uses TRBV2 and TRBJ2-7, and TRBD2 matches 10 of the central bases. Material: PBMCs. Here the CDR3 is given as CASSGLAAEQYF. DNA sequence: TGTGCCAGCAGCGGACTAGCGGCCGAGCAGTACTTC. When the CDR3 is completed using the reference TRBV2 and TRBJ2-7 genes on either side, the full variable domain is EPEVTQTPSHQVTQMGQEVILRCVPISNHLYFYWYRQILGQKVEFLVSFYNNEISEKSEIFDDQFSVERPDGSNFTLKIRSTKLEDSAMYFCASSGLAAEQYFGPGTRLTVT.